Listed here is a single TCR beta chain. What it binds is not known. The data derive from a study of cytomegalovirus exposure and HLA in healthy donors. Study-wide points: Productive rates of about 90% or about 30% were seen for most TCR beta V segments in an earlier analysis. Listed as cytomegalovirus-associated were over 150 TCR beta chains.

PCR primers comprised 60 Vbeta and 13 Jbeta primers. Assay used: immunoSEQ multiplex PCR; TCRdb lists only in-frame clones, some missing. This sample has some 90,000 clones, with 76% found just once. The germline V gene has CDR1 LNHDA and CDR2 SQIVND (reference sequence). The CDR3 spans 13 residues. The trim removed 4 bases at V and 5 bases at J, leaving 2 bases unmatched. The chain has TRBV19 and TRBJ1-2, with 9 bases matching TRBD1. This receptor was taken from a man aged 30 to 39 in good health and CMV-seropositive. Input material: PBMCs. The CDR3 coding sequence is TGTGCCAGTAGTAAGGGACAGGGATATGGCTACACCTTC. The encoded protein is CASSKGQGYGYTF.